The source of this T cell receptor beta chain is a study of blood T cell repertoires in COVID-19. Clinical history reported by participants formed the basis on which cohorts were assigned. Clones were read by immunoSEQ multiplex PCR, and TCRdb kept only the in-frame ones, dropping some. Found here are around 310,000 clones, 89% of them singletons; the top ten hold roughly a tenth. V lost 2 bases and J lost 0, with 27 bases in between. Germline assignment: CDR1 SGHRS and CDR2 YFSETQ. CDR3 length: 20 amino acids. This clonotype was sampled from a woman aged 25 to 39 who had recovered from COVID-19. Sequenced input: PBMCs or T cells enriched from blood (not recorded which). The chain employs TRBV5-1 and TRBJ2-7, with a possible D match to TRBD2 (5 bases). Here the CDR3 DNA reads TGCGCCAGCAGCTTACCCCCCCGTGGTCTAGCTATAAACCACTCCTACGAGCAGTACTTC. Its protein product is CASSLPPRGLAINHSYEQYF. Based on the CDR3 plus reference TRBV5-1 and TRBJ2-7, the full variable domain is KAGVTQTPRYLIKTRGQQVTLSCSPISGHRSVSWYQQTPGQGLQFLFEYFSETQRNKGNFPGRFSGRQFSNSRSEMNVSTLELGDSALYLCASSLPPRGLAINHSYEQYFGPGTRLTVT.